These 27 T cell receptor beta chains were all obtained from the same sample, sequenced in a study of shared clonotypes between healthy human individuals (TCRdb year 2020). Preparation of the library involved the immunoSEQ multiplex PCR assay. TCRdb obtained this table from immuneACCESS and retained in-frame rearrangements with V and J assigned. These tables miss some clones; where compared with another copy, unresolved V genes account for less than half of the shortfall, and the remainder is unexplained. The sample profile shows under 600,000 clones; 98% of them were found once. 0.3% of the sample is in the top ten clones. CD8 naive samples consisted of CD45RO-negative cells that were positively selected for CCR7, yielding a CD45RA+CCR7+ population without TemRA cells. The specimen sequenced was naive CD8+ T cells sorted from blood. In the paper's terms, the cell subset or site label means: CD45RA+CCR7+. These receptors were collected from a young man in good health.

This clone was seen a single time. The chain couples TRBV7-9 to TRBJ1-1, with D hard to call. Germline lookup yields CDR1 SEHNR and CDR2 FQNEAQ (reference sequence). V was cut by 7 bases and J by 4 bases, with 13 bases left in between. The length of the CDR3 is 13 residues. The CDR3 DNA follows: TGTGCCAGCACTCCCCGGGAGGGCACTGAAGCTTTCTTT. Its translation: CASTPREGTEAFF.

About this clone itself: Other DNA sequences in the sample encode the same CDR3. The chain is built from TRBV29-1 and TRBJ2-5; 8 nucleotides match TRBD1. This CDR3 is 12 amino acids long. Germline-derived CDR1 and CDR2 are SQVTM and ANQGSEA. Trimming cost V 4 bases and J 3 bases; bases outside gene matches: 1. CDR3 coding DNA: TGCAGCGTTGTGGACAGGGAAGAGACCCAGTACTTC. It encodes CSVVDREETQYF.

V gene TRBV5-1 combines with J gene TRBJ2-2; 8 nucleotides agree with TRBD2. V shed 7 bases and J 3 bases; nucleotides not matched to a gene: 8. The CDR3 spans 15 residues. Germline V lookup: CDR1 SGHRS, CDR2 YFSETQ. CDR3 region: CASGTTGGDTGELFF. DNA for the CDR3: TGCGCCAGCGGAACTACCGGGGGGGACACCGGGGAGCTGTTTTTT. Complete variable domain (other parts from reference TRBV5-1 and TRBJ2-2): KAGVTQTPRYLIKTRGQQVTLSCSPISGHRSVSWYQQTPGQGLQFLFEYFSETQRNKGNFPGRFSGRQFSNSRSEMNVSTLELGDSALYLCASGTTGGDTGELFFGEGSRLTVL.

This clone is a singleton in its sample. V gene TRBV4-3 combines with J gene TRBJ2-1; D remains ambiguous. CDR1 and CDR2 from the germline V gene are LGHNA and YSLEER. Trimming shortened V by 6 bases and J by 3 bases, and 18 bases separated the two germline ends. CDR3 length equals 16 residues. CDR3 in amino acids: CASSRNAQHNYNEQFF. The CDR3 DNA reads TGCGCCAGCAGTCGCAATGCCCAGCATAACTACAATGAGCAGTTCTTC.

The chain joins TRBV2 to TRBJ2-1, with 14 nucleotides matching TRBD2. This CDR3 is built from 18 residues. V was clipped by 4 bases and J by 9 bases; unmatched bases: 14. CDR1 SNHLY and CDR2 FYNNEI come from the germline V gene. CDR3 DNA sequence: TGTGCCAGCAGTGGAGGGGGACTAGCGGGAGAAAGCGGCGGTGAGCAGTTCTTC. As protein: CASSGGGLAGESGGEQFF.

The chain combines TRBV25-1 with TRBJ2-2; no definite D call. Germline CDR1 MGHDK, CDR2 SYGVNS. Trimming shortened V by 5 bases and J by 5 bases, and 9 bases separated the two germline ends. There are 13 residues in the CDR3. CDR3 region: CASSLSRTGELFF. DNA of the CDR3: TGTGCCAGCAGTCTCTCCCGGACCGGGGAGCTGTTTTTT.

As DNA, the CDR3 is TGCGCCAGCAGCCAAGTCGGCGGGAGGGCTGAAGCTTTCTTT. Translation: CASSQVGGRAEAFF. The chain has TRBV4-1 and TRBJ1-1; D is unresolved. The CDR3 is 14 residues long. Trimming shortened V by 1 base and J by 6 bases, and 12 bases separated the two germline ends. The germline CDR1 and CDR2 sequences are MGHRA and YSYEKL.

V gene TRBV14 combines with J gene TRBJ1-1, with D perhaps matching TRBD1 (5 bases). The CDR3 has 15 amino acids. The germline V and J ends were trimmed by 2 bases and 4 bases, with 14 bases remaining between them. CDR1 and CDR2 from the germline V gene are SGHDN and FVKESK. CDR3 nucleotide sequence: TGTGCCAGCAGCCAAACCATGGGGGAGAGCACTGAAGCTTTCTTT. This gives the protein CASSQTMGESTEAFF.

The rearrangement uses TRBV28 and TRBJ2-1; D call uncertain. CDR3 length: 16 amino acids. Between the trimmed V and J ends, which lost 5 bases and 0 bases, there was a span of 14 bases. The germline V gene encodes CDR1 MDHEN and CDR2 SYDVKM. Here the CDR3 reads CASSPPTKSSYNEQFF. CDR3 sequence (DNA): TGTGCCAGCAGTCCCCCCACAAAGAGCTCCTACAATGAGCAGTTCTTC.

The chain employs TRBV7-2 and TRBJ1-1; D call uncertain. V shed 4 bases and J shed 1 base, with 13 bases lying between them. This CDR3 region has 15 residues. Germline V gives CDR1 SGHTA, CDR2 FQGNSA. The CDR3 sequence: CASSSLPRRNTEAFF. The CDR3, as DNA: TGTGCCAGCAGCTCCCTCCCACGTCGGAACACTGAAGCTTTCTTT.

This CDR3 reads CSDKGREGLGNEQFF. The CDR3 region has the DNA TGCAGCGATAAGGGGCGGGAGGGCCTGGGGAATGAGCAGTTCTTC. The chain employs TRBV29-1 and TRBJ2-1; 9 bases fit TRBD2. The CDR3 covers 15 residues. V shed 7 bases and J 7 bases; nucleotides not matched to a gene: 14. Germline V CDR1 and CDR2: SQVTM, ANQGSEA.

The gene calls are TRBV5-1 and TRBJ2-1, with 11 bases identical to TRBD2. This CDR3 has 14 residues. In germline, CDR1 is SGHRS, CDR2 YFSETQ. The ends lost 7 bases at V and 9 bases at J; junction bases unmatched: 9. In DNA form, the CDR3 reads TGCGCCAGCCGCCCACTAGCGGGAGATAGTGAGCAGTTCTTC. This codes for CASRPLAGDSEQFF.

This rearrangement joins TRBV28 to TRBJ2-7; a weak D match, TRBD1 (6 bases). The germline gives CDR1 MDHEN, CDR2 SYDVKM. Trimming took off 1 base at V and 0 bases at J, with 13 bases between the two ends. The CDR3 has 16 residues. The DNA for the CDR3 is TGTGCCAGCAGTTTATACGTGGACAGTAGCTCCTACGAGCAGTACTTC. This codes for CASSLYVDSSSYEQYF.

This clone has only one observation. The CDR3 is CAAGDRGFPQHF. The CDR3 DNA is TGTGCCGCCGGGGATAGGGGCTTTCCCCAGCATTTT. The gene calls are TRBV7-9 and TRBJ1-5; D is perhaps TRBD1 (5 bases). The CDR3 is made up of 12 amino acids. V lost 11 bases, J lost 10 bases, and 18 bases lay in between. Per germline, CDR1 SEHNR and CDR2 FQNEAQ (reference sequence).

This chain links TRBV25-1 with TRBJ1-2; 8 nucleotides match TRBD1. This CDR3 contains 14 residues. V lost 3 bases and J lost 5; bases outside the gene matches: 5. CDR1 is MGHDK and CDR2 is SYGVNS in the germline V gene. The DNA of the CDR3 is TGTGCCAGCAGTGATCGGACAGGGAGTTATGGCTACACCTTC. This encodes CASSDRTGSYGYTF.

The V call is TRBV10-2, the J call TRBJ1-5; a weak D match, TRBD1 (5 bases). V was pared by 6 bases and J by 5 bases, with 11 bases between. Per germline, CDR1 WSHSY and CDR2 SAAADI. The CDR3 is 13 residues long. The CDR3: CASRGTGDQPQHF. The CDR3 nucleotides are TGCGCCAGCAGGGGTACAGGAGATCAGCCCCAGCATTTT.

The chain links TRBV5-4 to TRBJ2-2; the D gene is possibly TRBD1 (6 bases). The CDR3 loop spans 15 amino acids. Germline lookup yields CDR1 SGHNT and CDR2 YYREEE (reference sequence). The V gene lost 4 bases and the J gene lost 4 bases, with 14 bases spanning the gap. In DNA, the CDR3 is TGTGCCAGCAGCCAAGGGCAGGGGCCCACCGGGGAGCTGTTTTTT. Translation: CASSQGQGPTGELFF.

Note on this clone: One end of the junction fails to match germline, which may point to a read error. Other DNA variants within this sample encode the same CDR3. The chain couples TRBV27 to TRBJ1-1, with D tentatively TRBD1 (5 bases). This CDR3 region has 14 residues. CDR1 and CDR2 from the germline V gene are MNHEY and SMNVEV (reference sequence). CDR3 nucleotide sequence: TGTGCCAGCAGTCTATCTGGTGGGGGGACTGAAGCTTTCTTT. Translated, it gives CASSLSGGGTEAFF.

The sample holds one count of this clone. The rearrangement uses TRBV7-3 and TRBJ2-3; D could derive from TRBD1 or TRBD2 (5 bases each). Germline V gene data show CDR1 as SGHTA and CDR2 as FQGTGA. The CDR3 spans 16 residues. V was clipped by 1 base and J by 0 bases, with 11 bases between them. CDR3 amino acids: CASSLRGRTSTDTQYF. CDR3 nucleotides: TGTGCCAGCAGCTTAAGGGGCAGGACTAGCACAGATACGCAGTATTTT.

This clone was seen just once. The V and J genes are TRBV29-1 and TRBJ2-1, with D perhaps TRBD1 (6 bases). CDR1 is SQVTM, CDR2 ANQGSEA, per germline. CDR3 length equals 13 residues. V was clipped by 3 bases and J by 4 bases, with 10 bases between them. CDR3 protein: CSVDGTYYNEQFF. CDR3 DNA: TGCAGCGTTGACGGGACATATTACAATGAGCAGTTCTTC.

The V gene is TRBV15, the J gene TRBJ2-7; 8 bases are a match to TRBD2. CDR1 is LNHNV and CDR2 is YYDKDF in the germline V gene (reference sequence). This CDR3 has 16 residues. Germline trimming cut 5 bases from V and 5 bases from J; bases unmatched to any gene: 14. The CDR3 is CATSQPRAGELHEQYF. In nucleotides, the CDR3 is TGTGCCACCAGCCAGCCCCGAGCGGGAGAGTTACACGAGCAGTACTTC.

The chain carries TRBV4-1 and TRBJ2-2; 10 bases fit TRBD1. The V segment lost 5 bases and the J segment 4 bases; nucleotides outside the gene matches: 4. The V gene's germline CDR1 is MGHRA and CDR2 YSYEKL. This CDR3 has 15 amino acids. CDR3 DNA: TGCGCCAGCAGCGACAGGGGGCGCGGCACCGGGGAGCTGTTTTTT. Translating it yields CASSDRGRGTGELFF.

The chain uses TRBV7-9 and TRBJ1-4; 7 nucleotides align to TRBD1. Germline CDR1 is SEHNR and CDR2 is FQNEAQ (reference sequence). The length of the CDR3 is 13 residues. V shed 6 bases, J shed 5 bases, and the junction held 3 bases outside the gene matches. CDR3 region: CASSGQVNEKLFF. The CDR3 DNA reads as TGTGCCAGCAGTGGACAGGTGAATGAAAAACTGTTTTTT.

The J gene is TRBJ1-1, the V gene TRBV7-6; possibly TRBD1 for D (5 bases). The CDR3 is made up of 14 amino acids. The ends were cut back, 1 base at V and 4 bases at J, with 10 bases in the middle. The germline gives CDR1 SGHVS, CDR2 FNYEAQ. As DNA, the CDR3 is TGTGCCAGCAGCTTAGTCCGGGGCTCCACTGAAGCTTTCTTT. Its protein product is CASSLVRGSTEAFF.

About this clone: Other DNA sequences of this sample code for an identical CDR3. The V gene is TRBV20-1, the J gene TRBJ2-3; D gene unclear. Trimming left V 5 bases short and J 6 bases short, with 6 bases between. Germline V gene sequence: CDR1 DFQATT, CDR2 SNEGSKA (reference sequence). CDR3 length equals 10 residues. CDR3 sequence reads: CSALEDTQYF. The CDR3 DNA sequence: TGCAGTGCTTTAGAGGATACGCAGTATTTT.

J is TRBJ1-2 and V is TRBV7-9; 8 bases are shared with TRBD1. Trimming removed 5 bases from V and 1 base from J; junction bases left unmatched: 6. Germline assignment: CDR1 SEHNR and CDR2 FQNEAQ (reference sequence). This CDR3 region has 15 residues. The DNA of the CDR3 is TGTGCCAGCAGCAAAGGACAGGGCCTTAACTATGGCTACACCTTC. Protein sequence: CASSKGQGLNYGYTF. Full variable domain (missing parts from reference TRBV7-9 and TRBJ1-2): DTGVSQNPRHKITKRGQNVTFRCDPISEHNRLYWYRQTLGQGPEFLTYFQNEAQLEKSRLLSDRFSAERPKGSFSTLEIQRTEQGDSAMYLCASSKGQGLNYGYTFGSGTRLTVV.

CDR3 protein: CASSQEQISNQPQHF. The CDR3 DNA sequence: TGCGCCAGCAGCCAAGAACAGATTAGCAATCAGCCCCAGCATTTT. The chain recombines TRBV4-3 with TRBJ1-5; D ambiguous. CDR1 is LGHNA, CDR2 YSLEER, per germline. The length of the CDR3 is 15 residues. V lost 0 bases to trimming and J lost 0 bases, with 6 bases between them.